A single sample gave rise to the 30 T cell receptor beta chains below, sequenced in a study of Graves' ophthalmopathy and Graves' hyperthyroidism. Amplification of TCR beta CDR3 regions used RNA transcripts. Following a first-round RT-PCR that used HTBI primers, a second-round multiplex PCR was carried out. TCRdb independently ran MiXCR on the multiplex PCR reads; one entry per CDR3 protein. In the table there are about 550,000 distinct CDR3 sequences, 35% to 45% of which are singletons. The specimen sequenced was peripheral blood or thyroid tissue (not recorded which). These receptors were obtained from an adult man with Graves' hyperthyroidism.

The chain recombines TRBV7-9 with TRBJ2-2; TRBD1 matches 9 bases. The DNA end favors TRBJ2-3, so the J call may be wrong. CDR3 length: 15 residues. The germline V gene has CDR1 SEHNR and CDR2 FQNEAQ (reference sequence). CDR3 in amino acids: CASSTTGGRTDTQYF. The CDR3 nucleotides read TGTGCCAGCAGCACAACAGGGGGCCGCACAGATACGCAGTATTTT.

The V call is TRBV9, the J call TRBJ2-7, with D possibly matching TRBD2 (5 bases). Trimming removed 4 bases from V and 6 bases from J, with 17 bases in between. The CDR3 spans 14 residues. Germline V gives CDR1 SGDLS, CDR2 YYNGEE. The CDR3 here is CASSPTGSGGEQYF. CDR3 nucleotide sequence: TGTGCCAGCAGCCCTACGGGATCCGGAGGCGAGCAGTACTTC.

The rearrangement uses TRBV12-3 or TRBV12-4 and TRBJ2-7, with D possibly being TRBD2 (6 bases). Between the trimmed V and J ends, which lost 5 bases and 0 bases, there was a span of 11 bases. This CDR3 is 14 amino acids long. The CDR3 DNA reads TGTGCCAGCAGTCCCGCTAGCGACTCCTACGAGCAGTACTTC. It translates to CASSPASDSYEQYF.

The V gene is TRBV5-1, the J gene TRBJ1-2, with 12 bases matching TRBD1. This CDR3 is built from 14 residues. The V and J ends lost 0 bases and 14 bases, in that order; junction bases with no gene match: 8. Germline loops: CDR1 SGHRS, CDR2 YFSETQ. CDR3 bases: TGCGCCAGCAGCTTGGGGGGACAGGGGGCTGTGGGGACCTTC. Residues: CASSLGGQGAVGTF.

The table lists this clonotype with many counts. Compared with germline, one end of the junction differs, possibly owing to a read error. The chain combines TRBV7-7 with TRBJ1-1; D perhaps matches TRBD1 (5 bases). Germline CDR1 SSHAT, CDR2 FNYEAQ (reference sequence). This CDR3 region has 13 residues. DNA for the CDR3: TGTGCTAGCAGCTCCCGGGACGGTACTGAAGCTTTCTTT. It translates to CASSSRDGTEAFF. Looking up the rest from reference TRBV7-7 and TRBJ1-1 gives the full variable domain: GAGVSQSPRYKVTKRGQDVTLRCDPISSHATLYWYQQALGQGPEFLTYFNYEAQPDKSGLPSDRFSAERPEGSISTLTIQRTEQRDSAMYRCASSSRDGTEAFFGQGTRLTVV.

There are a few counts of this clonotype. The rearrangement joins TRBV27 to TRBJ2-2, with D tentatively TRBD1 (5 bases). Trimming stripped 4 bases from V and 4 bases from J, with 7 bases between. Per the germline V gene, CDR1 is MNHEY and CDR2 is SMNVEV (reference sequence). This CDR3 contains 13 residues. As DNA, the CDR3 is TGTGCCAGCAGTTGGGGCAGCACCGGGGAGCTGTTTTTT. It translates to CASSWGSTGELFF.

Many counts were recorded for this clonotype. This chain links TRBV25-1 with TRBJ1-1; no clear D gene. This CDR3 has 12 amino acids. Looked up from germline, CDR1 is MGHDK and CDR2 is SYGVNS. The ends were cut back, 5 bases at V and 5 bases at J, with 9 bases in the middle. CDR3 region: CASSLIGTEAFF. As DNA, the CDR3 is TGTGCCAGCAGTTTAATCGGTACTGAAGCTTTCTTT.

In this sample, this clonotype turned up a few times. V gene TRBV2 combines with J gene TRBJ1-2; 7 nucleotides agree with TRBD1. CDR1 SNHLY and CDR2 FYNNEI come from the germline V gene. CDR3 size: 14 residues. The ends lost 8 bases at V and 4 bases at J; junction bases unmatched: 10. In nucleotides, the CDR3 is TGTGCCAGCGTTGAGCGGGACAGCGGCTATGGCTACACCTTC. The encoded protein is CASVERDSGYGYTF.

This clonotype was seen a few times. This chain connects TRBV7-3 to TRBJ2-6; D perhaps matches TRBD2 (5 bases). CDR3 size: 14 residues. Deletions cut 2 bases from V and 4 bases from J, with 6 bases between. Germline assignment: CDR1 SGHTA and CDR2 FQGTGA. CDR3 in amino acids: CASSLGGGANVLTF. As DNA, the CDR3 is TGTGCCAGCAGCTTAGGCGGGGGGGCCAACGTCCTGACTTTC.

Ten or more counts support this clonotype. The rearrangement links TRBV12-3 or TRBV12-4 to TRBJ1-5; D is unclear. Deletions cut 6 bases from V and 8 bases from J, with 20 bases between. The CDR3 runs to 15 residues. The CDR3 bases are TGTGCCAGCAGCTTCTCACTGGGGAGCCCTGAGCCCCAGCATTTT. Encoded protein: CASSFSLGSPEPQHF.

For this clonotype: This may be a read error, as it is one base from a much larger clone. The CDR3 end shows no conserved phenylalanine or tryptophan, and so a read error is likely. The chain combines TRBV5-1 with TRBJ2-2; D gene uncertain. CDR1 is SGHRS, CDR2 YFSETQ, per germline. The CDR3 extends over 14 amino acids. This CDR3 is CASLERTNSGELFL. CDR3 coding DNA: TGCGCCAGTCTGGAGCGCACGAACTCCGGGGAGCTGTTTCTT.

In DNA, the CDR3 is TGCGCCAGCAGCCAGATTTGGCAGGGCGGGCTGGGAGACGAGCAGTACTTC. Its translation: CASSQIWQGGLGDEQYF. The rearrangement joins TRBV4-1 to TRBJ2-7, with D perhaps TRBD1 or TRBD2 (5 bases each). V lost 3 bases, J lost 5 bases, and 23 bases lay in between. The CDR3 loop spans 17 amino acids. Germline CDR1 and CDR2: MGHRA and YSYEKL.

This clonotype was detected ten times or more. The chain recombines TRBV12-3 or TRBV12-4 with TRBJ1-2, with 9 bases lining up with TRBD1. V was clipped by 6 bases and J by 6 bases; unmatched bases: 2. CDR3 length: 12 residues. CDR3: CASRWDRDGYTF. The CDR3 nucleotides are TGTGCCAGCAGATGGGACAGGGATGGCTACACCTTC.

The chain employs TRBV28 and TRBJ2-7; possible D gene TRBD1, 5 bases. The ends were cut back, 2 bases at V and 3 bases at J, with 17 bases in the middle. The CDR3 totals 16 residues. The germline gives CDR1 MDHEN, CDR2 SYDVKM. The CDR3 DNA reads as TGTGCCAGCAGTTTACAGGGTAAAAGCATGGGCTACGAGCAGTACTTC. Translation gives CASSLQGKSMGYEQYF.

This chain links TRBV6-6 with TRBJ1-2, with D maybe TRBD1 (5 bases). Trimming took off 6 bases at V and 1 base at J, with 9 bases between the two ends. CDR3 size: 13 residues. The germline gives CDR1 MNHNY, CDR2 SVGAGI (reference sequence). The DNA for the CDR3 is TGTGCCAGCAGAACAGGAAATAACTATGGCTACACCTTC. This gives the protein CASRTGNNYGYTF.

The sample holds many counts of this clonotype. DNA of the CDR3: TGCAGTGCTAGTGATCAGGGGGCTTTCTTT. It yields the protein CSASDQGAFF. The V call is TRBV20-1, the J call TRBJ1-1; TRBD1 might be the D (6 bases). The CDR3 runs to 10 residues. V gave up 3 bases and J gave up 11 bases, with 10 bases separating them. Germline lookup yields CDR1 DFQATT and CDR2 SNEGSKA (reference sequence).

In this sample, this clonotype turned up many times. The chain combines TRBV10-3 with TRBJ1-3; 7 bases fit TRBD1. This CDR3 has 16 residues. Germline trimming cut 3 bases from V and 4 bases from J; bases unmatched to any gene: 9. The germline CDR1 and CDR2 sequences are ENHRY and SYGVKD. The CDR3 bases are TGTGCCATCAGTGATTTTTTTGGGACAGACGGAAACACCATATATTTT. Its protein product is CAISDFFGTDGNTIYF.

The chain is built from TRBV12-3 or TRBV12-4 and TRBJ2-3; the D gene is possibly TRBD2 (5 bases). V was trimmed by 5 bases and J by 4 bases, leaving 16 bases between them. This CDR3 comprises 15 residues. CDR3 residues: CASSPRRGSADTQYF. Written as DNA, the CDR3 is TGTGCCAGCAGTCCCAGACGGGGTTCTGCAGATACGCAGTATTTT.

This clonotype has a single count. This sequence may be a read error, since a much larger clone differs from it by one base. The J gene is TRBJ2-2, the V gene TRBV7-2, with TRBD2 matching 8 bases. CDR3 length: 16 residues. Losses at the gene ends were 8 bases for V and 4 bases for J; bases not matched to a gene: 12. CDR1 and CDR2 from the germline V gene are SGHTA and FQGNSA. The chain's CDR3 is CASARPMSGSTGELFF. Written as DNA, the CDR3 is TGTGCCAGCGCCCGCCCTATGAGCGGGAGCACCGGGGAGCTGTTTTTT.

This chain uses TRBV2 with TRBJ2-6, with a possible D match to TRBD1 (5 bases). The CDR3 covers 15 residues. Germline CDR1 SNHLY, CDR2 FYNNEI. Trimming took 3 bases from V and 2 from J, leaving 8 bases between them. This CDR3 is CASSEVRAGANVLTF. The DNA of the CDR3 is TGTGCCAGCAGTGAGGTCAGGGCTGGGGCCAACGTCCTGACTTTC.

The sample holds many counts of this clonotype. The chain combines TRBV24-1 with TRBJ1-1, with D possibly being TRBD1 (6 bases). CDR3 length: 15 residues. Germline V gene data show CDR1 as KGHDR and CDR2 as SFDVKD. The V end lost 4 bases, the J end lost 1 base, and 12 bases lay between the germline ends. The CDR3 nucleotides are TGTGCCACCAGTGACCCAAAGACAGGGAACACTGAAGCTTTCTTT. Encoded protein: CATSDPKTGNTEAFF.

The gene calls are TRBV20-1 and TRBJ2-5, with D perhaps matching TRBD2 (6 bases). The V end was cut by 5 bases, the J end by 5 bases, with 18 bases between. The germline gives CDR1 DFQATT, CDR2 SNEGSKA (reference sequence). This CDR3 has 14 residues. CDR3 coding DNA: TGCAGTGCTCGGACCAGGCTCCGGGAGGAGACCCAGTACTTC. Protein sequence: CSARTRLREETQYF.

The chain is built from TRBV6-2 or TRBV6-3 and TRBJ1-2, with D perhaps TRBD1 (5 bases). The length of the CDR3 is 13 residues. Between the trimmed V and J ends, which lost 7 bases and 2 bases, there was a span of 11 bases. Germline-derived CDR1 and CDR2 are MNHEY and SVGEGT. The CDR3: CASIEDTNYGYTF. The CDR3 region has the DNA TGTGCCAGCATCGAGGACACCAACTATGGCTACACCTTC.

This chain uses TRBV19 with TRBJ2-7; D is perhaps TRBD1 (5 bases). Looked up from germline, CDR1 is LNHDA and CDR2 is SQIVND (reference sequence). V lost 6 bases and J lost 2, with 14 bases in between. The CDR3 has 14 residues. The CDR3 region is CASSPRQSTYEQYF. CDR3 sequence (DNA): TGTGCCAGTAGCCCGAGACAGTCGACCTACGAGCAGTACTTC.

The V call is TRBV19, the J call TRBJ1-3, with D unresolved. This CDR3 has 16 amino acids. Trimming took 4 bases from V and 0 from J, leaving 13 bases between them. Germline lookup yields CDR1 LNHDA and CDR2 SQIVND (reference sequence). Here the CDR3 DNA reads TGTGCCAGTAGTACTTCGGTGGTCAGCTCTGGAAACACCATATATTTT. This gives the protein CASSTSVVSSGNTIYF.

This clonotype was recorded at least ten times. The V gene is TRBV7-2, the J gene TRBJ2-5; 11 bases are shared with TRBD2. The junction had 18 bases not matched to a gene; V was cut back by 5 bases and J by 10 bases. The CDR3 contains 17 residues. Germline V lookup: CDR1 SGHTA, CDR2 FQGNSA. The CDR3 DNA is TGTGCCAGCAGCATACGATCTAGCGGGGGGACCCCCCGGGACCAGTACTTC. This sequence encodes CASSIRSSGGTPRDQYF.

This chain connects TRBV30 to TRBJ1-2; D call uncertain. The ends were cut back, 4 bases at V and 2 bases at J, with 8 bases in the middle. This CDR3 region has 12 residues. Germline loops: CDR1 GTSNPN, CDR2 SVGIG (reference sequence). CDR3 residues: CAWKKENYGYTF. CDR3 sequence (DNA): TGTGCCTGGAAAAAGGAAAACTATGGCTACACCTTC.

Many counts were recorded for this clonotype. The chain uses TRBV7-3 and TRBJ2-5, with D perhaps TRBD2 (6 bases). This CDR3 spans 14 amino acids. Germline-derived CDR1 and CDR2 are SGHTA and FQGTGA. Between the trimmed V and J ends, which lost 2 bases and 1 base, there was a span of 8 bases. CDR3 DNA: TGTGCCAGCAGCTTAGGAGGGCTCCAAGAGACCCAGTACTTC. Protein product: CASSLGGLQETQYF.

This chain links TRBV9 with TRBJ2-5; a possible D gene is TRBD1 (7 bases). V was cut by 4 bases and J by 9 bases, with 16 bases left in between. CDR3 size: 13 residues. Per the germline V gene, CDR1 is SGDLS and CDR2 is YYNGEE. CDR3 loop: CASSQGGVEAQYF. The CDR3 DNA reads TGTGCCAGCAGCCAGGGGGGAGTGGAGGCCCAGTACTTC.

At least ten counts were recorded for this clonotype. V is TRBV5-1 and J is TRBJ2-6, with 7 bases identical to TRBD1. Germline CDR1 and CDR2: SGHRS and YFSETQ. The junction had 10 bases not matched to a gene; V was cut back by 1 base and J by 0 bases. The CDR3 loop spans 19 amino acids. The CDR3 loop reads CASSLNGTGASSGANVLTF. The CDR3, as DNA: TGCGCCAGCAGCTTGAACGGCACAGGGGCCTCCTCTGGGGCCAACGTCCTGACTTTC.